This section outlines one T cell receptor (beta chain) sequence together with its context. Its antigen is not identified. The sample originates from a study of Ad26.COV2.S vaccination and SARS-CoV-2 variants. Study information: The authors gave Ad26.COV2.S intramuscularly, either once or twice 56 days apart. General study points: Recipients given vaccine exceeded placebo recipients in spike-specific TCR breadth. Post-vaccination breadth of spike-specific CD8+ and CD4+ T cell responses was reportedly substantial.

The treatment here: 19 received Ad26.COV2.S at low or high dose, single or two shots; about 5 received placebo; per-sample allocation not given. At day 63 after the first vaccine or placebo injection, samples were drawn. The CDR3 extends over 14 amino acids. Germline V gene sequence: CDR1 SNHLY, CDR2 FYNNEI. Losses at the gene ends were 8 bases for V and 7 bases for J; bases not matched to a gene: 10. Method: immunoSEQ multiplex PCR; TCRdb's copy keeps in-frame clones and lacks some. The sample has hundreds of thousands of clones; 80% to 90% are singletons. V and J are TRBV2 and TRBJ2-1, with 8 bases that match TRBD2. Sequences were derived from peripheral blood, sampled in a trial of Ad26.COV2.S vaccine versus placebo. The TCR originated in a person between 18 and 60 years old who received the Ad26.COV2.S COVID-19 vaccine or a placebo. CDR3 in amino acids: CASPRLARWNEQFF. CDR3 bases: TGTGCCAGCCCAAGACTAGCGAGGTGGAATGAGCAGTTCTTC. The full variable domain, its missing parts supplied by reference TRBV2 and TRBJ2-1, is EPEVTQTPSHQVTQMGQEVILRCVPISNHLYFYWYRQILGQKVEFLVSFYNNEISEKSEIFDDQFSVERPDGSNFTLKIRSTKLEDSAMYFCASPRLARWNEQFFGPGTRLTVL.